This TCR beta chain was documented in a study of shared clonotypes between healthy human individuals. A word on this clone: Antigen unknown.

Points from the study as a whole: Larger richness was generally estimated for naive than memory subsets.

Trimming cost V 1 base and J 3 bases, with 7 bases left between them. The CDR3 length is 14 residues. The germline V gene encodes CDR1 MGHRA and CDR2 YSYEKL. Profiled with immunoSEQ multiplex PCR; TCRdb holds only in-frame clones, not every one. This table has 950,000 to 1,300,000 clones, about 75% appearing once. The specimen was memory CD4+ T cells sorted from blood. Stated subset: CD45RA-negative fraction. The chain employs TRBV4-1 and TRBJ2-1, with D uncertain. The TCR originated in a man younger than 35 in good health. The CDR3 sequence: CASSQAMIYNEQFF. DNA of the CDR3: TGCGCCAGCAGCCAAGCTATGATCTACAATGAGCAGTTCTTC.